Shown below are 19 T cell receptor beta chains from a single sample sequenced in a study of blood T cell repertoires in COVID-19. The method was immunoSEQ multiplex PCR; TCRdb's version includes in-frame clones alone and lacks a portion of them. The sample lists approximately 150,000 clones, about 89% occurring once. The sample comprised peripheral blood. The receptor set was obtained from a man aged 50 or older who had recovered from COVID-19.

This clone was detected only a few times. The chain recombines TRBV20-1 with TRBJ1-1; unclear D gene. There are 13 residues in the CDR3. Per germline, CDR1 DFQATT and CDR2 SNEGSKA (reference sequence). V was clipped by 3 bases and J by 1 base, with 9 bases between them. The CDR3, as DNA: TGCAGTGCTAGTGTCCAGGCGAACACTGAAGCTTTCTTT. It specifies CSASVQANTEAFF.

The CDR3 DNA reads TGTGCCTGGAGCGCCGGGACAGGGGACAATCAGCCCCAGCATTTT. It specifies CAWSAGTGDNQPQHF. V usage is TRBV30 and J usage is TRBJ1-5, with 10 positions matching TRBD1. The germline gives CDR1 GTSNPN, CDR2 SVGIG (reference sequence). Trimming at V came to 3 bases and at J to 3 bases, leaving 5 bases not matched to a gene. The CDR3 is made up of 15 amino acids. Using reference TRBV30 and TRBJ1-5 for the parts outside the CDR3, the full variable domain is SQTIHQWPATLVQPVGSPLSLECTVEGTSNPNLYWYRQAAGRGLQLLFYSVGIGQISSEVPQNLSASRPQDRQFILSSKKLLLSDSGFYLCAWSAGTGDNQPQHFGDGTRLSIL.

This clone was counted once. This chain joins TRBV29-1 and TRBJ1-1, with D perhaps matching TRBD1 (6 bases). The CDR3 runs 16 residues. Trimming took off 0 bases at V and 1 base at J, with 15 bases between the two ends. Germline loops: CDR1 SQVTM, CDR2 ANQGSEA. CDR3 amino acids: CSVEDLWGRRNTEAFF. In nucleotides, the CDR3 is TGCAGCGTTGAAGATCTGTGGGGGCGCCGGAACACTGAAGCTTTCTTT.

The chain employs TRBV6-2 or TRBV6-3 and TRBJ2-7; the D gene is possibly TRBD1 (6 bases). Trimming took off 5 bases at V and 2 bases at J, with 16 bases between the two ends. The CDR3 runs to 15 residues. Germline V gene lookup returns CDR1 MNHEY and CDR2 SVGEGT. The CDR3, as DNA: TGTGCCAGCAGTCGTACAGGGTTTTCTACCTACGAGCAGTACTTC. It yields the protein CASSRTGFSTYEQYF.

This rearrangement joins TRBV5-1 to TRBJ2-7; maybe TRBD1 (6 bases). The V end lost 2 bases, the J end lost 0 bases, and 9 bases lay between the germline ends. The CDR3 spans 14 residues. Germline V lookup: CDR1 SGHRS, CDR2 YFSETQ. The CDR3 DNA sequence: TGCGCCAGCAGCTTCCGACAGGACTCCTACGAGCAGTACTTC. The encoded protein is CASSFRQDSYEQYF.

J is TRBJ1-2 and V is TRBV7-2; a possible D gene is TRBD1 (6 bases). CDR3 length: 13 amino acids. Germline V gene data show CDR1 as SGHTA and CDR2 as FQGNSA. V was clipped by 5 bases and J by 4 bases, with 11 bases between them. The CDR3, as DNA: TGTGCCAGCAGCCCAGGACAGAGCTATGGCTACACCTTC. It translates to CASSPGQSYGYTF. The entire variable domain, with the rest obtained from reference TRBV7-2 and TRBJ1-2, is as follows: GAGVSQSPSNKVTEKGKDVELRCDPISGHTALYWYRQSLGQGLEFLIYFQGNSAPDKSGLPSDRFSAERTGGSVSTLTIQRTQQEDSAVYLCASSPGQSYGYTFGSGTRLTVV.

V usage is TRBV19 and J usage is TRBJ2-7, with 9 bases that match TRBD1. Germline V gives CDR1 LNHDA, CDR2 SQIVND (reference sequence). V was pared by 5 bases and J by 3 bases, with 8 bases of the junction left unmatched. The CDR3 runs 15 residues. CDR3 in amino acids: CASSLDRGGFYEQYF. The CDR3 DNA reads as TGTGCCAGTAGTCTCGACAGGGGGGGATTCTACGAGCAGTACTTC.

This clone was picked up one time. The rearrangement joins TRBV14 to TRBJ1-4; D remains ambiguous. Germline V CDR1 and CDR2: SGHDN, FVKESK. V lost 0 bases to trimming and J lost 7 bases, with 12 bases between them. The CDR3 spans 15 residues. The chain's CDR3 is CASSQELGYGEKLFF. As DNA, the CDR3 is TGTGCCAGCAGCCAAGAACTAGGGTATGGTGAAAAACTGTTTTTT. Filled out from reference TRBV14 and TRBJ1-4, the complete variable domain reads EAGVTQFPSHSVIEKGQTVTLRCDPISGHDNLYWYRRVMGKEIKFLLHFVKESKQDESGMPNNRFLAERTGGTYSTLKVQPAELEDSGVYFCASSQELGYGEKLFFGSGTQLSVL.

The gene calls are TRBV9 and TRBJ2-3; TRBD2 matches 10 bases. CDR3 length equals 16 residues. Germline trimming cut 0 bases from V and 2 bases from J; bases unmatched to any gene: 3. Germline lookup yields CDR1 SGDLS and CDR2 YYNGEE. CDR3 in amino acids: CASSVASGGATDTQYF. The CDR3 DNA is TGTGCCAGCAGCGTAGCCAGCGGGGGGGCCACAGATACGCAGTATTTT.

Note on this clone: Compared with germline, one end of the junction differs, possibly owing to a read error. This sequence joins TRBV2 and TRBJ2-3, with D unresolved. Germline V lookup: CDR1 SNHLY, CDR2 FYNNEI. The CDR3 contains 16 residues. This CDR3 is CASIEGARTSTDTQYF. Here the CDR3 DNA reads TGTGCCAGCATTGAAGGAGCTAGAACTAGCACAGATACGCAGTATTTT. Looking up the rest from reference TRBV2 and TRBJ2-3 gives the full variable domain: EPEVTQTPSHQVTQMGQEVILRCVPISNHLYFYWYRQILGQKVEFLVSFYNNEISEKSEIFDDQFSVERPDGSNFTLKIRSTKLEDSAMYFCASIEGARTSTDTQYFGPGTRLTVL.

The V gene is TRBV14, the J gene TRBJ2-3; possible D gene TRBD2, 7 bases. Trimming removed 5 bases from V and 2 bases from J, with 17 bases in between. Germline CDR1 SGHDN, CDR2 FVKESK. This CDR3 has 16 amino acids. CDR3 residues: CASSSLRGGATDTQYF. CDR3 nucleotides: TGTGCCAGCAGCTCACTGAGGGGGGGGGCCACAGATACGCAGTATTTT.

V is TRBV4-3 and J is TRBJ2-7, with TRBD2 matching over 10 bases. The germline V gene encodes CDR1 LGHNA and CDR2 YSLEER. J gave up 5 bases and V 0 bases, and 4 bases lay outside the gene matches. The CDR3 totals 15 residues. As DNA, the CDR3 is TGCGCCAGCAGCCAAGACTGGACTAGCGGAAACGAGCAGTACTTC. Translation gives CASSQDWTSGNEQYF.

This sequence joins TRBV5-1 and TRBJ2-6; 8 bases match TRBD2. Losses at the gene ends were 4 bases for V and 0 bases for J; bases not matched to a gene: 3. This CDR3 is built from 16 residues. Germline CDR1 is SGHRS and CDR2 is YFSETQ. In DNA, the CDR3 is TGCGCCAGCAGCACCGGGACTAGCTCTGGGGCCAACGTCCTGACTTTC. Its translation is CASSTGTSSGANVLTF.

The chain carries TRBV7-2 and TRBJ2-5; 8 positions agree with TRBD1. Germline lookup yields CDR1 SGHTA and CDR2 FQGNSA. This CDR3 has 15 residues. With V trimmed by 5 bases and J by 5 bases, 10 bases remained unmatched. CDR3 loop: CASSQRTGPGETQYF. The CDR3 DNA follows: TGTGCCAGCAGCCAACGGACAGGGCCTGGGGAGACCCAGTACTTC.

This clone was detected a few times. The chain recombines TRBV6-5 with TRBJ1-4; D is uncertain. CDR3 length: 15 residues. V dropped 1 base and J dropped 7 bases, with 13 bases sitting between them. Germline V gives CDR1 MNHEY, CDR2 SVGAGI. This CDR3 reads CASSYYPGRGEKLFF. In DNA form, the CDR3 reads TGTGCCAGCAGTTACTACCCAGGACGGGGTGAAAAACTGTTTTTT.

The table lists this clone with a few counts. The V call is TRBV4-3, the J call TRBJ1-2; D unresolved. The CDR3 has 14 amino acids. V gave up 0 bases and J gave up 0 bases, with 5 bases separating them. Germline CDR1 reads LGHNA; CDR2 reads YSLEER. The CDR3 here is CASSQEAANYGYTF. The CDR3 nucleotides read TGCGCCAGCAGCCAAGAGGCAGCTAACTATGGCTACACCTTC.

V gene TRBV30 combines with J gene TRBJ1-6; 9 bases agree with TRBD1. J was trimmed by 7 bases and V by 3 bases; bases with no gene match: 7. This CDR3 contains 15 residues. Germline-derived CDR1 and CDR2 are GTSNPN and SVGIG (reference sequence). CDR3 nucleotides: TGTGCCTGGAGCTGGACAGGGACAGGGAATTCACCCCTCCACTTT. Its protein is CAWSWTGTGNSPLHF.

The chain employs TRBV10-3 and TRBJ1-1; D call uncertain. V lost 6 bases to trimming and J lost 5 bases, with 22 bases between them. The CDR3 spans 16 residues. Germline V gene lookup returns CDR1 ENHRY and CDR2 SYGVKD. CDR3 protein: CAIRDGPQSRGTEAFF. The CDR3 DNA sequence: TGTGCCATCAGGGACGGGCCCCAATCGCGAGGGACTGAAGCTTTCTTT.

The V and J genes are TRBV7-6 and TRBJ2-2; a weak D match, TRBD1 (6 bases). This CDR3 is built from 19 residues. Per germline, CDR1 SGHVS and CDR2 FNYEAQ. The germline V and J ends were trimmed by 2 bases and 0 bases, with 19 bases remaining between them. The CDR3 nucleotides are TGTGCCAGCAGCTTACCCAAACAGGGAAATCCCTCGAACACCGGGGAGCTGTTTTTT. It translates to CASSLPKQGNPSNTGELFF.